This T cell receptor beta chain was recorded in a study of regulatory T cells in long-lasting Graves disease. General study results and limits: The sample size was small, and this may have reduced accuracy.

CDR1 is SGHRS and CDR2 is YFSETQ in the germline V gene. This CDR3 has 15 residues. The J segment lost 2 bases and the V segment lost 6 bases, leaving 7 bases of the junction unmatched. Building the TCR beta libraries relied on iRepertoire HTBI primers, and CDR3 regions underwent Arm-PCR. Each CDR3 protein gets one entry after TCRdb re-called the multiplex PCR reads with MiXCR. In the table there are roughly 500,000 distinct CDR3 sequences, roughly 14% of which are singletons. In the case of this clonotype: What it binds is not known.

Noted time point: newly diagnosed GD, antithyroid drugs for less than 3 months. Construction of the TCR library relied on RNA isolated from PBMCs. These data were likewise used in another study, on T cells in Graves' hyperthyroidism and ophthalmopathy.

The receptor's source is a man younger than 40 with Graves disease. The sequencing used peripheral blood mononuclear cells (PBMCs), collected at new diagnosis, from a patient treated with antithyroid drugs. V is TRBV5-1 and J is TRBJ2-1; 8 positions match TRBD2. The DNA for the CDR3 is TGCGCCAGCAACCTGCCGGGACTAGCCTACAATGAGCAGTTCTTC. Its translation is CASNLPGLAYNEQFF.